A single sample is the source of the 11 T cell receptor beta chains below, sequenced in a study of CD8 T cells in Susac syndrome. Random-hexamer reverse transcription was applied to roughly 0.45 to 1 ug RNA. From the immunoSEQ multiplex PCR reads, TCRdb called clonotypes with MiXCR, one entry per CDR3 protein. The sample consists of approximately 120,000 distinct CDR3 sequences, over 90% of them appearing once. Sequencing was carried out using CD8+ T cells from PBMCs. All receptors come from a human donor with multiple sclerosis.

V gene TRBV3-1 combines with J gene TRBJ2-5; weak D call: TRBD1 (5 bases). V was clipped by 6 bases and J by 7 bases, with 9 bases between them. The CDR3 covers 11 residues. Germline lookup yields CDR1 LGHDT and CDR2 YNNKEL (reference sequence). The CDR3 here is CASSNTGTQYF. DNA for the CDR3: TGTGCCAGCAGTAACACAGGGACCCAGTACTTC.

CDR3 region: CASSLTLPRRTGELFF. DNA of the CDR3: TGCGCCAGCAGCTTGACACTACCTCGGCGAACCGGGGAGCTGTTTTTT. The chain recombines TRBV5-1 with TRBJ2-2; the D is unclear. The CDR3 extends over 16 amino acids. V shed 1 base and J shed 5 bases, with 15 bases lying between them. CDR1 and CDR2 from the germline V gene are SGHRS and YFSETQ.

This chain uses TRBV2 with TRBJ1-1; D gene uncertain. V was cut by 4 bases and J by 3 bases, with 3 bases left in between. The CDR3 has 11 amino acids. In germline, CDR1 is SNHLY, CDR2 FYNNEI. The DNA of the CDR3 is TGTGCCAGCAGTGCGGACACTGAAGCTTTCTTT. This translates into CASSADTEAFF.

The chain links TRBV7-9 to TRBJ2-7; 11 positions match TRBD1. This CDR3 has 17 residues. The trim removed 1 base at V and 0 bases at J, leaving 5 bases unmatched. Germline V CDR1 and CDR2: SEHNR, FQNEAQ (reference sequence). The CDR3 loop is CASSLGTGGAYSYEQYV. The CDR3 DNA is TGTGCCAGCAGCTTAGGGACAGGGGGCGCGTACTCCTACGAGCAGTACGTC.

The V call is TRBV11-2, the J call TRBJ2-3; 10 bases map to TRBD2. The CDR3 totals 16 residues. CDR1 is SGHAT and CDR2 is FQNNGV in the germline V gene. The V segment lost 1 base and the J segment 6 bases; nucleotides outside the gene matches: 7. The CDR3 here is CASSLALAGDMDTQYF. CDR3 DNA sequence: TGTGCCAGCAGCTTAGCGCTAGCGGGAGATATGGATACGCAGTATTTT.

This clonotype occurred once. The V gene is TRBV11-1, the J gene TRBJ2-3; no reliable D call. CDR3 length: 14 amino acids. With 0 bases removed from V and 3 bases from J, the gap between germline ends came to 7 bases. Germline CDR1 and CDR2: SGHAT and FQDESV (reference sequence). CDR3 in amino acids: CASSLAVTTDTQYF. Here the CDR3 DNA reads TGTGCCAGCAGCTTAGCGGTCACTACAGATACGCAGTATTTT.

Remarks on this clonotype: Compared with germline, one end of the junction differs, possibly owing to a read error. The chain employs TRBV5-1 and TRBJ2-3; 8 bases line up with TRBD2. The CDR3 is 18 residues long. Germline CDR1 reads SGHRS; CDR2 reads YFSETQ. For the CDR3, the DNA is TGCGCCAGCAGTTTGGAAGGGGTCGCGGGAGGCCCCACAGATACGCAGTATTTT. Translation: CASSLEGVAGGPTDTQYF.

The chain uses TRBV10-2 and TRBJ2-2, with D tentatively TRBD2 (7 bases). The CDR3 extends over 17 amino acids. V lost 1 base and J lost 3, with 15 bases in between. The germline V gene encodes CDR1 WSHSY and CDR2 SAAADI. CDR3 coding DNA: TGCGCCAGCAGTGAGTGGTGGGCGGGGGCGGACACCGGGGAGCTGTTTTTT. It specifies CASSEWWAGADTGELFF.

The CDR3 loop reads CAGKQGGSSTDTQYF. DNA of the CDR3: TGTGCCGGGAAACAGGGGGGATCTAGCACAGATACGCAGTATTTT. This rearrangement joins TRBV7-9 to TRBJ2-3, with 8 bases matching TRBD1. The CDR3 is 15 residues long. Trimming removed 11 bases from V and 0 bases from J; junction bases left unmatched: 10. From germline, CDR1 is SEHNR and CDR2 FQNEAQ (reference sequence).

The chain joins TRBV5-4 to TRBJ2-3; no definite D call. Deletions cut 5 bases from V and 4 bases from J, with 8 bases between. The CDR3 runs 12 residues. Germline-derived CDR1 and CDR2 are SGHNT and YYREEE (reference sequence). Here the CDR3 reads CASRGPADTQYF. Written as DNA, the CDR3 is TGTGCCAGCAGAGGCCCCGCAGATACGCAGTATTTT.

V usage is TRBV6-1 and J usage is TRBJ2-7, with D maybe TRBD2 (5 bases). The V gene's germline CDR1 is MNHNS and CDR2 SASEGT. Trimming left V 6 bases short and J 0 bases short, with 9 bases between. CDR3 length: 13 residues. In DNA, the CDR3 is TGTGCCAGCAGCGATACTAGCTCCTACGAGCAGTACGTC. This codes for CASSDTSSYEQYV.